The 21 T cell receptor beta chains given below trace back to one sample, sequenced in a study of blood T cell repertoires in COVID-19. Sequencing used immunoSEQ multiplex PCR; TCRdb keeps in-frame clones, though not all of them. The sample consists of roughly 120,000 clones, around four fifths of them appearing once. Material for sequencing was peripheral blood. The receptors here all came from a man aged 30-40 years with acute or convalescent COVID-19.

The chain employs TRBV5-5 and TRBJ2-1; TRBD2 aligns across 8 bases. The CDR3 is made up of 13 amino acids. V was clipped by 5 bases and J by 10 bases; unmatched bases: 8. CDR1 SGHKS and CDR2 YYEKEE come from the germline V gene (reference sequence). The CDR3 nucleotides are TGTGCCAGCAGTCAAGGACTAGCTGGAGAGCAGTTCTTC. It translates to CASSQGLAGEQFF.

The chain has TRBV19 and TRBJ2-1, with 8 nucleotides matching TRBD2. V dropped 10 bases and J dropped 4; count of bases not matched to a gene: 9. Germline CDR1 and CDR2: LNHDA and SQIVND (reference sequence). The CDR3 runs to 14 residues. This chain's CDR3 is CATAGGGDYNEQFF. CDR3 coding DNA: TGTGCCACCGCCGGGGGGGGCGATTACAATGAGCAGTTCTTC.

The rearrangement links TRBV15 to TRBJ1-2; TRBD1 aligns across 9 bases. Looked up from germline, CDR1 is LNHNV and CDR2 is YYDKDF (reference sequence). V dropped 4 bases and J dropped 7; count of bases not matched to a gene: 13. This CDR3 comprises 16 residues. The CDR3 DNA follows: TGTGCCACCAGCAACGATGGGACAGGGCGAGCGGTTGGCTACACCTTC. It encodes CATSNDGTGRAVGYTF.

The chain links TRBV6-5 to TRBJ1-1; possible D gene TRBD1, 6 bases. The germline gives CDR1 MNHEY, CDR2 SVGAGI. This CDR3 spans 13 amino acids. V dropped 2 bases and J dropped 8 bases, with 12 bases sitting between them. The chain's CDR3 is CASSYREGVEAFF. The CDR3 DNA reads as TGTGCCAGCAGTTACAGGGAGGGGGTCGAAGCTTTCTTT.

The rearrangement joins TRBV12-5 to TRBJ1-1; D is unresolved. Trimming removed 5 bases at V and 1 base at J, with 8 bases between. Germline CDR1 LGHNT, CDR2 FRNRAP. The CDR3 totals 13 residues. In DNA form, the CDR3 reads TGTGCTAGTGGTCCGGCAGGGAACACTGAAGCTTTCTTT. This encodes CASGPAGNTEAFF.

The gene calls are TRBV13 and TRBJ1-1; D call uncertain. CDR1 is PRHDT and CDR2 is FYEKMQ in the germline V gene (reference sequence). This CDR3 is built from 12 residues. Trimming took off 1 base at V and 8 bases at J, with 8 bases between the two ends. This CDR3 is CASSLVTEEAFF. CDR3 nucleotide sequence: TGTGCCAGCAGCTTAGTCACCGAGGAAGCTTTCTTT.

The rearrangement uses TRBV5-1 and TRBJ2-5; a possible D gene is TRBD2 (6 bases). V was shortened by 0 bases and J by 7 bases, with 10 bases between the two germline ends. CDR1 is SGHRS and CDR2 is YFSETQ in the germline V gene. This CDR3 is built from 13 residues. For the CDR3, the DNA is TGCGCCAGCAGCTTGGGTTTCGGGGGGACCCAGTACTTC. It encodes CASSLGFGGTQYF.

This chain links TRBV29-1 with TRBJ2-1; D may be TRBD1 (6 bases). This CDR3 has 12 amino acids. Per germline, CDR1 SQVTM and CDR2 ANQGSEA. V lost 1 base and J lost 8, with 9 bases in between. The CDR3 DNA reads as TGCAGCGTTGAAGGGACAGACGATGAGCAGTTCTTC. It specifies CSVEGTDDEQFF.

CDR3 protein: CASSLVSGRNTEAFF. CDR3 sequence (DNA): TGTGCCAGCAGCTTAGTCTCAGGCAGGAACACTGAAGCTTTCTTT. The V and J genes are TRBV7-9 and TRBJ1-1; D not certain. Germline values: CDR1 SEHNR, CDR2 FQNEAQ (reference sequence). The germline V and J ends were trimmed by 1 base and 1 base, with 10 bases remaining between them. This CDR3 has 15 amino acids.

This chain joins TRBV5-1 and TRBJ1-5, with D maybe TRBD1 (6 bases). This CDR3 is built from 17 residues. Trimming shortened V by 4 bases and J by 4 bases, and 21 bases separated the two germline ends. Germline lookup yields CDR1 SGHRS and CDR2 YFSETQ. In nucleotides, the CDR3 is TGCGCCAGCAGCGCTCGGGCAGGGGAGAAGAAGAATCAGCCCCAGCATTTT. This gives the protein CASSARAGEKKNQPQHF.

The genes are TRBV10-1 and TRBJ2-2; no clear D gene. V lost 3 bases and J 0 bases, leaving 8 bases between the germline ends. The CDR3 is 15 residues long. Germline CDR1 is WNHNN and CDR2 is SYGVQD (reference sequence). The CDR3, as DNA: TGCGCCAGCAGTGAAAGCGTAGCGAACACCGGGGAGCTGTTTTTT. Translating gives CASSESVANTGELFF.

The chain recombines TRBV7-2 with TRBJ2-5; maybe TRBD2 (5 bases). Germline V gene sequence: CDR1 SGHTA, CDR2 FQGNSA. V shed 0 bases and J shed 5 bases, with 7 bases lying between them. CDR3 length: 13 residues. CDR3 coding DNA: TGTGCCAGCAGCTTAGCCCCGGGGGAGACCCAGTACTTC. Encoded protein: CASSLAPGETQYF.

As regards this clone: The sample holds other DNA sequences that translate to the same CDR3. The chain uses TRBV12-3 or TRBV12-4 and TRBJ1-2; tentative D call: TRBD1 (6 bases). V was trimmed by 5 bases and J by 2 bases, leaving 9 bases between them. The CDR3 consists of 13 residues. The CDR3 nucleotides are TGTGCCAGCAGTCCACAGGGAAACTATGGCTACACCTTC. As protein: CASSPQGNYGYTF.

This clone was detected once. This chain links TRBV7-8 with TRBJ2-1, with no clear D. Trimming cost V 1 base and J 3 bases, with 10 bases left between them. This CDR3 is 15 amino acids long. The germline CDR1 and CDR2 sequences are SGHVS and FQNEAQ. This chain's CDR3 is CASSLGASLYNEQFF. DNA for the CDR3: TGTGCCAGCAGCTTAGGGGCCAGCCTCTACAATGAGCAGTTCTTC.

In its sample, this clone was seen a few times. This chain connects TRBV3-1 (or the pseudogene TRBV3-2) to TRBJ1-4, with D perhaps TRBD1 (6 bases). Trimming took 6 bases from V and 3 from J, leaving 11 bases between them. Germline loops: CDR1 LGHDT, CDR2 YNNKEL (reference sequence). This CDR3 comprises 14 residues. In nucleotides, the CDR3 is TGTGCCAGCAGGATCGGGACATCTAATGAAAAACTGTTTTTT. Its translation: CASRIGTSNEKLFF.

This clone was observed a single time. The CDR3 loop is CASSQSGGTNYGYTF. The CDR3 DNA follows: TGTGCCAGCAGCCAATCAGGGGGGACTAACTATGGCTACACCTTC. The chain uses TRBV3-1 (or the pseudogene TRBV3-2) and TRBJ1-2, with 7 bases identical to TRBD1. V lost 2 bases and J lost 0; bases outside the gene matches: 3. Germline loops: CDR1 LGHDT, CDR2 YNNKEL (reference sequence). The CDR3 spans 15 residues.

Written as DNA, the CDR3 is TGTGCCAGCCCCTCCGTGAAGGGGGCCTTGGGGGAGCTGTTTTTT. Encoded protein: CASPSVKGALGELFF. The genes are TRBV27 and TRBJ2-2, with 7 bases that match TRBD1. The junction had 14 bases not matched to a gene; V was cut back by 8 bases and J by 8 bases. Germline V gives CDR1 MNHEY, CDR2 SMNVEV (reference sequence). The CDR3 loop spans 15 amino acids.

The J gene is TRBJ2-4, the V gene TRBV2; 9 nucleotides line up with TRBD2. The CDR3 spans 20 residues. CDR1 SNHLY and CDR2 FYNNEI come from the germline V gene. After removal of 7 bases from V and 0 bases from J, the junction contained 19 bases not matched to a gene. The DNA for the CDR3 is TGTGCCAGCATTGTTACTCTAGCGGGAATAAGCGGTGGAGCCAAAAACATTCAGTACTTC. The encoded protein is CASIVTLAGISGGAKNIQYF.

This clone was found a few times. V usage is TRBV6-1 and J usage is TRBJ2-4; a possible D gene is TRBD2 (6 bases). With 3 bases removed from V and 2 bases from J, the gap between germline ends came to 17 bases. CDR3 size: 17 residues. Per germline, CDR1 MNHNS and CDR2 SASEGT. The CDR3 sequence is CASSERERRGTKNIQYF. DNA for the CDR3: TGTGCCAGCAGTGAGAGAGAAAGGAGGGGTACCAAAAACATTCAGTACTTC.

The rearrangement joins TRBV12-3 or TRBV12-4 to TRBJ2-1; 7 bases fit TRBD2. The CDR3 is made up of 13 amino acids. V shed 3 bases and J 12 bases; nucleotides not matched to a gene: 8. CDR3 coding DNA: TGTGCCAGCAGTTTCTCTAGCGGAGGCGTGCAGTTCTTC. As protein: CASSFSSGGVQFF.

This sequence joins TRBV11-2 and TRBJ2-1; 7 nucleotides line up with TRBD2. V lost 3 bases, J lost 2 bases, and 16 bases stayed unmatched. The germline gives CDR1 SGHAT, CDR2 FQNNGV. This CDR3 region has 19 residues. CDR3 loop: CASSFPVRWAGDTYNEQFF. The CDR3 DNA reads TGTGCCAGCAGCTTCCCGGTCCGCTGGGCGGGAGACACCTACAATGAGCAGTTCTTC.